Presented here are 32 T cell receptor beta chains from one specimen sequenced in a study of T cell responses to AZD1222 COVID-19 vaccine. The method was immunoSEQ multiplex PCR; TCRdb's version includes in-frame clones alone and lacks a portion of them. This sample carries about 110,000 clones, over 75% of them seen once, and the ten largest clones take less than 5%. The material was peripheral blood, obtained on day 0 of AZD1222 vaccination. The receptors here all came from an adult in good health.

The chain carries TRBV24-1 and TRBJ2-3; a weak D match, TRBD2 (5 bases). V lost 2 bases and J lost 4, with 12 bases in between. The CDR3 length is 15 residues. Germline CDR1 is KGHDR and CDR2 is SFDVKD. The DNA for the CDR3 is TGTGCCACCAGTGATTCCGGTACGGGGTCAGATACGCAGTATTTT. Protein: CATSDSGTGSDTQYF.

This clone has more than one count but fewer than ten. The rearrangement joins TRBV28 to TRBJ1-2, with TRBD1 matching over 8 bases. Looked up from germline, CDR1 is MDHEN and CDR2 is SYDVKM. CDR3 length: 17 residues. With V trimmed by 2 bases and J by 4 bases, 12 bases remained unmatched. The CDR3: CASSLEGQAVGRYGYTF. In nucleotides, the CDR3 is TGTGCCAGCAGTTTAGAGGGACAGGCGGTAGGACGCTATGGCTACACCTTC.

Points on this clone: The same CDR3 is also encoded by other DNA sequences in this sample. The CDR3 DNA follows: TGTGCCAGCAGTGCGGACAATGAGCAGTTCTTC. Encoded protein: CASSADNEQFF. The chain is built from TRBV25-1 and TRBJ2-1; D unresolved. Trimming took 4 bases from V and 5 from J, leaving 3 bases between them. Germline V lookup: CDR1 MGHDK, CDR2 SYGVNS. The CDR3 is 11 amino acids.

The chain uses TRBV28 and TRBJ2-3, with 10 bases that match TRBD2. V dropped 6 bases and J dropped 1; count of bases not matched to a gene: 4. CDR1 is MDHEN, CDR2 SYDVKM, per germline. The CDR3 extends over 15 amino acids. In nucleotides, the CDR3 is TGTGCCAGCAGGTTTGGGACTAGCGGCACAGATACGCAGTATTTT. The encoded protein is CASRFGTSGTDTQYF.

This sequence joins TRBV6-2 or TRBV6-3 and TRBJ1-1; TRBD1 might be the D (6 bases). CDR1 is MNHEY and CDR2 is SVGEGT in the germline V gene. Trimming took 4 bases from V and 1 from J, leaving 13 bases between them. The CDR3 extends over 15 amino acids. The CDR3 loop is CASSSLGQTNTEAFF. The CDR3 DNA reads TGTGCCAGCAGTTCTCTAGGACAGACGAACACTGAAGCTTTCTTT.

The chain recombines TRBV27 with TRBJ2-1, with D possibly matching TRBD1 (6 bases). The CDR3 runs 14 residues. Germline assignment: CDR1 MNHEY and CDR2 SMNVEV (reference sequence). V dropped 4 bases and J dropped 10 bases, with 17 bases sitting between them. The DNA of the CDR3 is TGTGCCAGCAGTTCCCAACAGGGTCGGCTGGAGCAGTTCTTC. The encoded protein is CASSSQQGRLEQFF.

About this clone: The sample holds other DNA sequences that translate to the same CDR3. The CDR3 nucleotides read TGTGCCTGGTCTACAGGGACAGATACGCAGTATTTT. Residues: CAWSTGTDTQYF. The J gene is TRBJ2-3, the V gene TRBV30; D is possibly TRBD1 (6 bases). The CDR3 has 12 amino acids. The V end lost 5 bases, the J end lost 3 bases, and 9 bases lay between the germline ends. Germline V CDR1 and CDR2: GTSNPN, SVGIG (reference sequence).

The chain uses TRBV28 and TRBJ1-5; maybe TRBD1 (5 bases). Trimming took 5 bases from V and 4 from J, leaving 15 bases between them. The germline V gene encodes CDR1 MDHEN and CDR2 SYDVKM. The CDR3 loop spans 15 amino acids. Written as DNA, the CDR3 is TGTGCCAGCAGTCGGGGGGACGGGAATAATCAGCCCCAGCATTTT. Encoded protein: CASSRGDGNNQPQHF.

The genes are TRBV5-5 and TRBJ1-2; D is unresolved. CDR1 is SGHKS, CDR2 YYEKEE, per germline (reference sequence). The germline V and J ends were trimmed by 1 base and 4 bases, with 11 bases remaining between them. The CDR3 has 14 amino acids. CDR3 nucleotides: TGTGCCAGCAGCTTGCTCACCGGAGGCTATGGCTACACCTTC. This translates into CASSLLTGGYGYTF. Using reference TRBV5-5 and TRBJ1-2 for the parts outside the CDR3, the full variable domain is DAGVTQSPTHLIKTRGQQVTLRCSPISGHKSVSWYQQVLGQGPQFIFQYYEKEERGRGNFPDRFSARQFPNYSSELNVNALLLGDSALYLCASSLLTGGYGYTFGSGTRLTVV.

This clone was found a few times. This chain uses TRBV15 with TRBJ1-4; D gene unclear. The CDR3 covers 14 residues. Trimming left V 1 base short and J 6 bases short, with 9 bases between. CDR1 and CDR2 from the germline V gene are LNHNV and YYDKDF (reference sequence). The CDR3 DNA sequence: TGTGCCACCAGCAGAGGTACACTGGATGAAAAACTGTTTTTT. Translation gives CATSRGTLDEKLFF.

In regard to this clone: In the same sample, other DNA sequences code for this CDR3. This chain joins TRBV10-1 and TRBJ2-5; 11 nucleotides line up with TRBD2. The germline V gene encodes CDR1 WNHNN and CDR2 SYGVQD (reference sequence). The CDR3 loop spans 14 amino acids. The V and J ends lost 4 bases and 5 bases, in that order; junction bases with no gene match: 3. CDR3 DNA sequence: TGCGCCAGCAGTGCTAGCGGGAGGCGGGAGACCCAGTACTTC. Its protein product is CASSASGRRETQYF.

The J gene is TRBJ2-2, the V gene TRBV27, with TRBD1 matching over 8 bases. The germline CDR1 and CDR2 sequences are MNHEY and SMNVEV (reference sequence). J was trimmed by 7 bases and V by 6 bases; bases with no gene match: 4. This CDR3 has 13 residues. CDR3 coding DNA: TGTGCCAGCAGGACAGGGGACGGCGGGGAGCTGTTTTTT. Protein product: CASRTGDGGELFF.

The rearrangement joins TRBV29-1 to TRBJ2-2; perhaps TRBD2 as D (6 bases). Trimming cost V 7 bases and J 0 bases, with 18 bases left between them. Germline CDR1 reads SQVTM; CDR2 reads ANQGSEA. The CDR3 is 16 residues long. CDR3: CSGRRTGDPNTGELFF. In DNA form, the CDR3 reads TGCAGCGGGAGAAGGACGGGAGATCCGAACACCGGGGAGCTGTTTTTT.

This sequence joins TRBV6-5 and TRBJ1-6; no clear D gene. V shed 2 bases and J shed 6 bases, with 5 bases lying between them. The CDR3 loop spans 13 amino acids. Germline CDR1 MNHEY, CDR2 SVGAGI. The CDR3 region is CASSYEANSPLHF. The CDR3 region has the DNA TGTGCCAGCAGTTACGAGGCTAATTCACCCCTCCACTTT.

The chain carries TRBV5-4 and TRBJ2-5, with 11 bases fitting TRBD2. After removal of 3 bases from V and 4 bases from J, the junction contained 2 bases not matched to a gene. This CDR3 comprises 14 residues. CDR1 and CDR2 (germline): SGHNT, YYREEE (reference sequence). DNA for the CDR3: TGTGCCAGCAGCTGGGGACTAGCGGTAGAGACCCAGTACTTC. Residues: CASSWGLAVETQYF.

The chain joins TRBV28 to TRBJ2-1; TRBD1 aligns across 8 bases. The V and J ends lost 5 bases and 2 bases, in that order; junction bases with no gene match: 8. Germline CDR1 and CDR2: MDHEN and SYDVKM. This CDR3 has 16 residues. The CDR3 region has the DNA TGTGCCAGCAGTCGGTATGGGACAGGTCCCTACAATGAGCAGTTCTTC. Translation: CASSRYGTGPYNEQFF.

The chain combines TRBV7-3 with TRBJ2-1, with a tentative D call TRBD1 (6 bases). Per germline, CDR1 SGHTA and CDR2 FQGTGA. The CDR3 totals 16 residues. Trimming removed 6 bases from V and 7 bases from J, with 22 bases in between. This CDR3 is CASRLSGTPGRNEQFF. CDR3 coding DNA: TGTGCCAGCAGACTCTCCGGGACACCGGGCCGAAATGAGCAGTTCTTC.

V gene TRBV5-1 combines with J gene TRBJ2-3; D is unclear. From germline, CDR1 is SGHRS and CDR2 YFSETQ. Deletions cut 1 base from V and 6 bases from J, with 21 bases between. The CDR3 extends over 17 amino acids. CDR3 sequence: CASSLTAGTKLGDTQYF. The CDR3, as DNA: TGCGCCAGCAGCTTGACAGCTGGAACAAAATTGGGGGATACGCAGTATTTT. The full variable domain, rest sourced from reference TRBV5-1 and TRBJ2-3, is KAGVTQTPRYLIKTRGQQVTLSCSPISGHRSVSWYQQTPGQGLQFLFEYFSETQRNKGNFPGRFSGRQFSNSRSEMNVSTLELGDSALYLCASSLTAGTKLGDTQYFGPGTRLTVL.

This clone has a handful of counts. This chain uses TRBV2 with TRBJ2-2, with D perhaps TRBD1 (6 bases). The CDR3 is 14 residues long. From germline, CDR1 is SNHLY and CDR2 FYNNEI. Trimming pared 5 bases from V and 2 bases from J, leaving 9 bases between. In DNA, the CDR3 is TGTGCCAGCAGTCAGGACAGAAACACCGGGGAGCTGTTTTTT. Protein: CASSQDRNTGELFF. Variable domain in full (rest from reference TRBV2 and TRBJ2-2): EPEVTQTPSHQVTQMGQEVILRCVPISNHLYFYWYRQILGQKVEFLVSFYNNEISEKSEIFDDQFSVERPDGSNFTLKIRSTKLEDSAMYFCASSQDRNTGELFFGEGSRLTVL.

The chain links TRBV5-5 to TRBJ1-2; 7 nucleotides agree with TRBD1. V shed 3 bases, J shed 8 bases, and the junction held 7 bases outside the gene matches. CDR1 and CDR2 (germline): SGHKS, YYEKEE (reference sequence). The CDR3 is made up of 13 amino acids. The CDR3 loop is CASSSWTGVGYTF. The DNA of the CDR3 is TGTGCCAGCAGCTCCTGGACAGGCGTCGGCTACACCTTC. Drawing the rest from reference TRBV5-5 and TRBJ1-2, the complete variable domain is DAGVTQSPTHLIKTRGQQVTLRCSPISGHKSVSWYQQVLGQGPQFIFQYYEKEERGRGNFPDRFSARQFPNYSSELNVNALLLGDSALYLCASSSWTGVGYTFGSGTRLTVV.

This clone was counted a single time. V gene TRBV7-9 combines with J gene TRBJ1-2, with D perhaps TRBD1 (6 bases). The V and J ends lost 5 bases and 4 bases respectively, with 11 bases between them. Germline V lookup: CDR1 SEHNR, CDR2 FQNEAQ (reference sequence). This CDR3 is 13 amino acids long. CDR3 sequence (DNA): TGTGCCAGCAGCCGCCGGGGGCTCTATGGCTACACCTTC. It is translated as CASSRRGLYGYTF.

The chain uses TRBV28 and TRBJ1-6; tentative D call: TRBD1 (6 bases). V lost 3 bases and J lost 3, with 9 bases in between. The CDR3 has 15 amino acids. CDR1 and CDR2 from the germline V gene are MDHEN and SYDVKM. The chain's CDR3 is CASSFLDSYNSPLHF. In DNA, the CDR3 is TGTGCCAGCAGTTTCCTGGACAGCTATAATTCACCCCTCCACTTT.

This CDR3 reads CASRRDRNTGELFF. The CDR3 bases are TGTGCCAGCAGACGCGACAGGAACACCGGGGAGCTGTTTTTT. This rearrangement joins TRBV5-6 to TRBJ2-2; D might be TRBD1 (5 bases). V lost 5 bases and J 1 base, leaving 9 bases between the germline ends. The CDR3 has 14 amino acids. Germline V gives CDR1 SGHDT, CDR2 YYEEEE.

The chain combines TRBV7-9 with TRBJ2-7; weak D call: TRBD2 (5 bases). The CDR3 loop spans 14 amino acids. The germline CDR1 and CDR2 sequences are SEHNR and FQNEAQ (reference sequence). V lost 7 bases to trimming and J lost 2 bases, with 15 bases between them. The DNA for the CDR3 is TGTGCCAGCATCCCGGGAACAAGCCCCTACGAGCAGTACTTC. Encoded protein: CASIPGTSPYEQYF.

The chain uses TRBV28 and TRBJ2-5; the match to TRBD2 covers 7 bases. Germline-derived CDR1 and CDR2 are MDHEN and SYDVKM. The ends lost 1 base at V and 0 bases at J; junction bases unmatched: 8. The CDR3 covers 17 residues. CDR3 nucleotides: TGTGCCAGCAGTTTATTGTGGCTAGCGGACCACCAAGAGACCCAGTACTTC. Translated: CASSLLWLADHQETQYF.

The rearrangement joins TRBV5-6 to TRBJ1-1, with unresolved D. Trimming removed 4 bases from V and 1 base from J, with 8 bases in between. The CDR3 is 13 residues long. CDR1 is SGHDT and CDR2 is YYEEEE in the germline V gene. In nucleotides, the CDR3 is TGTGCCAGCAGCCCTCAGGCGAACACTGAAGCTTTCTTT. It translates to CASSPQANTEAFF.

This chain connects TRBV19 to TRBJ2-1, with 7 positions matching TRBD2. Trimming removed 5 bases from V and 5 bases from J; junction bases left unmatched: 12. The germline gives CDR1 LNHDA, CDR2 SQIVND (reference sequence). The CDR3 runs to 16 residues. CDR3 amino acids: CASSPGGGRDNNEQFF. The CDR3 region has the DNA TGTGCCAGTAGTCCGGGGGGAGGACGGGATAACAATGAGCAGTTCTTC.

In this sample, this clone turned up a few times. The chain employs TRBV7-9 and TRBJ2-2; TRBD1 matches 8 bases. J lost 6 bases, V lost 2 bases, and 8 bases had no gene match. The germline V gene encodes CDR1 SEHNR and CDR2 FQNEAQ (reference sequence). This CDR3 is built from 16 residues. The CDR3 spells CASSLPQGAWAGELFF. CDR3 sequence (DNA): TGTGCCAGCAGCTTACCCCAGGGGGCATGGGCCGGGGAGCTGTTTTTT. The whole variable domain, remainder taken from reference TRBV7-9 and TRBJ2-2, is DTGVSQNPRHKITKRGQNVTFRCDPISEHNRLYWYRQTLGQGPEFLTYFQNEAQLEKSRLLSDRFSAERPKGSFSTLEIQRTEQGDSAMYLCASSLPQGAWAGELFFGEGSRLTVL.

The chain carries TRBV5-4 and TRBJ2-4, with a tentative D call TRBD1 (6 bases). This CDR3 has 15 amino acids. Germline V gene data show CDR1 as SGHNT and CDR2 as YYREEE (reference sequence). Trimming took 4 bases from V and 1 from J, leaving 12 bases between them. CDR3 bases: TGTGCCAGCAGCCCACAGGGTGGGGCCAAAAACATTCAGTACTTC. Protein sequence: CASSPQGGAKNIQYF. Complete variable domain (other parts from reference TRBV5-4 and TRBJ2-4): ETGVTQSPTHLIKTRGQQVTLRCSSQSGHNTVSWYQQALGQGPQFIFQYYREEENGRGNFPPRFSGLQFPNYSSELNVNALELDDSALYLCASSPQGGAKNIQYFGAGTRLSVL.

The chain combines TRBV24-1 with TRBJ1-1, with 9 bases fitting TRBD1. The J segment lost 6 bases and the V segment lost 3 bases, leaving 7 bases of the junction unmatched. This CDR3 is 15 amino acids long. Germline CDR1 KGHDR, CDR2 SFDVKD. CDR3 amino acids: CATSDTGTGTSEAFF. CDR3 in DNA: TGTGCCACCAGTGATACAGGGACAGGGACCTCTGAAGCTTTCTTT.

V is TRBV4-1 and J is TRBJ2-5; the D gene is possibly TRBD2 (6 bases). V gave up 0 bases and J gave up 5 bases, with 16 bases separating them. The CDR3 extends over 16 amino acids. Looked up from germline, CDR1 is MGHRA and CDR2 is YSYEKL. The CDR3 bases are TGCGCCAGCAGCCAAGATGGGGTGGGAGGCGGTGAGACCCAGTACTTC. It specifies CASSQDGVGGGETQYF.

The chain recombines TRBV7-2 with TRBJ2-7; 9 bases match TRBD1. V shed 7 bases and J 3 bases; nucleotides not matched to a gene: 4. The CDR3 contains 13 residues. Germline-derived CDR1 and CDR2 are SGHTA and FQGNSA. The CDR3 protein is CASTADRGYEQYF. The CDR3 DNA is TGTGCCAGCACCGCGGACAGGGGCTACGAGCAGTACTTC.